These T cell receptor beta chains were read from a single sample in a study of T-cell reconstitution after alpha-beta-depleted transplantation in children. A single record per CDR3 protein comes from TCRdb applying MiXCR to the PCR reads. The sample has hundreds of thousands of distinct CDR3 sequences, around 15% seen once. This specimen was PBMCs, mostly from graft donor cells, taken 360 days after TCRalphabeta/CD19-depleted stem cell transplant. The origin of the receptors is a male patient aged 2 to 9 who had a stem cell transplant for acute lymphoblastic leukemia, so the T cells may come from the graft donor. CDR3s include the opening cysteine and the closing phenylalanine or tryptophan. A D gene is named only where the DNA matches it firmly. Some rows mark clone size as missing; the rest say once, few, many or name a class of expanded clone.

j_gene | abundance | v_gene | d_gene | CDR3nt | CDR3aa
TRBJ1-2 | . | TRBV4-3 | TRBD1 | TGCGCCAGCAGCCAAGACTATTCCGGGACAGGGTCCTATGGCTACACCTTC | CASSQDYSGTGSYGYTF
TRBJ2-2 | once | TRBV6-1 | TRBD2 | TGTGCCAGCAGTGAAATTGCGGGAGGGCCCAACGGGGAGCTGTTTTTT | CASSEIAGGPNGELFF
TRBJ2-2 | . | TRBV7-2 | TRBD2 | TGTGCCAGCAGCTTATGGGCGGTAGCGGGAGCCGGGGAGCTGTTTTTT | CASSLWAVAGAGELFF
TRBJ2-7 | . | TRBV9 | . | TGTGCCAGCAGCGTAGGCCCCGCTGGAGTCTACGAGCAGTACTTC | CASSVGPAGVYEQYF
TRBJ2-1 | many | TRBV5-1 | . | TGCGCCAGCAGCTTGGACAGGGCCAGTTACAATGAGCAGTTCTTC | CASSLDRASYNEQFF
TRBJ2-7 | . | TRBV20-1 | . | TGCAGTGCCACAATGACGGGTGGGGTTTTTAACGAGCAGTACTTC | CSATMTGGVFNEQYF
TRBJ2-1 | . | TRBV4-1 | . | TGCGCCAGCAGCCAAGATGACGGGGGAGGAATAAATGAGCAGTTCTTC | CASSQDDGGGINEQFF
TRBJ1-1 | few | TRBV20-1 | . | TGCAGTGCCATCCGGGCGGCTGAAGCTTTCTTT | CSAIRAAEAFF
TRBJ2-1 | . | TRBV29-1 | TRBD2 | TGCAGCGGACAAGCGGGGAGCTCCTACAATGAGCAGTTCTTC | CSGQAGSSYNEQFF
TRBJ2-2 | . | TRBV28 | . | TGTGCCAGCAGGTCGGCAGGGAACACCGGGGAGCTGTTTTTT | CASRSAGNTGELFF
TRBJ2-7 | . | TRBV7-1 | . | TGTGCCAGCAGCTCGCCGACTAGATCCTACGAGCAGTACTTC | CASSSPTRSYEQYF
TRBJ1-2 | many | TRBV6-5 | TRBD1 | TGTGCCAGCAGCTCGACAGGGGGCAACTATGGCTACACCTTC | CASSSTGGNYGYTF
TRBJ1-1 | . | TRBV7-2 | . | TGTGCCAGCAGCTTGGTGAGGGGCACTGAAGCTTTCTTT | CASSLVRGTEAFF
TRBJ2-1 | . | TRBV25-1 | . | TGTGCCAGCAGTAGTAAGGCCACCCTATTCAATGAGCAGTTCTTC | CASSSKATLFNEQFF
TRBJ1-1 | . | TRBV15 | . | TGTGCCACCAGCACGGGGTACACTGAAGCTTTCTTT | CATSTGYTEAFF